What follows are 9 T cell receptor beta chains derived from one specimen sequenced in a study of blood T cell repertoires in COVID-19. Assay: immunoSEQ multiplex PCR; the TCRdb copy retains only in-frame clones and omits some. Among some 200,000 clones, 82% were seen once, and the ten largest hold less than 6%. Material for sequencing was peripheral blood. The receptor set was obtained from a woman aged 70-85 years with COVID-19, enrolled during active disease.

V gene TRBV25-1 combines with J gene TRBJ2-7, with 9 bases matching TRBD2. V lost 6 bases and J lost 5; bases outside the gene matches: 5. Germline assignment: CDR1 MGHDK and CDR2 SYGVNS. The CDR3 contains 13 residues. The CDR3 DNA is TGTGCCAGCAGCAGCGGGAGGCCTAACGAGCAGTACTTC. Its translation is CASSSGRPNEQYF.

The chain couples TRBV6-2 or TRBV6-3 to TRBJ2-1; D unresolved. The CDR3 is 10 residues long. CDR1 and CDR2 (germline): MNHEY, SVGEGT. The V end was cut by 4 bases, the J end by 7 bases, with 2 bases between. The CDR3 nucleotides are TGTGCCAGCAGTTCTAATGAGCAGTTCTTC. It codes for CASSSNEQFF.

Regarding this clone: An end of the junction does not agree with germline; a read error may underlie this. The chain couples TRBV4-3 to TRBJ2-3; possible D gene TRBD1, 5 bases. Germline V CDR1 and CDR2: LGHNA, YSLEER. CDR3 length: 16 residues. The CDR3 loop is CASSQEGPTSRDTQYF. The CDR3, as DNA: TGCGCCAGCAGCCAAGAGGGGCCGACCAGCAGAGATACGCAGTATTTT.

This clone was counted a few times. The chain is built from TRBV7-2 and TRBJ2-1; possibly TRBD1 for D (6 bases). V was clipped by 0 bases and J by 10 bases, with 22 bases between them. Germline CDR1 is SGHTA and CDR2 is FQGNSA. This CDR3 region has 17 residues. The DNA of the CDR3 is TGTGCCAGCAGCTTAGCGGGGTGGACAGTGAGGACACCGGAGCAGTTCTTC. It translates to CASSLAGWTVRTPEQFF.

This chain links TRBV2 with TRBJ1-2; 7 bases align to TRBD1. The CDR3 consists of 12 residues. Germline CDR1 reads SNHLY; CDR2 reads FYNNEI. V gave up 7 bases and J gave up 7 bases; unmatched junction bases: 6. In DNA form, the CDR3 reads TGTGCCAGCATCACAGGGGCGGCTGGCTACACCTTC. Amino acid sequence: CASITGAAGYTF.

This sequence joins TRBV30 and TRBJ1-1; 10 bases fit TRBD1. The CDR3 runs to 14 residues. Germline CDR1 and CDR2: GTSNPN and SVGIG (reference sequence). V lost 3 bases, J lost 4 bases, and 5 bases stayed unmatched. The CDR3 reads CAWRGDRGFTEAFF. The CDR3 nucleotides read TGTGCCTGGAGGGGGGACAGGGGATTCACTGAAGCTTTCTTT.

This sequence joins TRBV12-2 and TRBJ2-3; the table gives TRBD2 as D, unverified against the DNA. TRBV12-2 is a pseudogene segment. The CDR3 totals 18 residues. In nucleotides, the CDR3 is TGTGCAAGTCGCTCCTCTATGAGCGGGAGCCGGGGCACAGATACGCAGTATTTT. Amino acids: CASRSSMSGSRGTDTQYF.

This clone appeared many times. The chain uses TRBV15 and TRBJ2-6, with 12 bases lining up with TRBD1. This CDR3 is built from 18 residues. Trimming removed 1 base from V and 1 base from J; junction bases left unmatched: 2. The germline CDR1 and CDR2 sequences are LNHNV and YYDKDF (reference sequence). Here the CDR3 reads CATSRVGQGASGANVLTF. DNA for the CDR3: TGTGCCACCAGCAGAGTGGGACAGGGGGCGTCTGGGGCCAACGTCCTGACTTTC.

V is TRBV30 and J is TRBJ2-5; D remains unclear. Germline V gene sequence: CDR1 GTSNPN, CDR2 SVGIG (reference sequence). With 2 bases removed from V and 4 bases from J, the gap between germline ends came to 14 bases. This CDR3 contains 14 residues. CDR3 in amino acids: CAWSRPGGAETQYF. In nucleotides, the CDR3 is TGTGCCTGGAGTCGACCGGGTGGAGCAGAGACCCAGTACTTC.